The present TCR beta chain was sequenced within a study of Ad26.COV2.S vaccination and SARS-CoV-2 variants. Produced via immunoSEQ multiplex PCR; TCRdb's table is partial and in-frame only. The table records over 110,000 clones, more than 80% of them present only once. Sequencing used peripheral blood, obtained after recovery from COVID-19. The TCR was taken from a human donor who had recovered from COVID-19.

Here the CDR3 reads CASSPSRGLSTEAFF. In DNA, the CDR3 is TGTGCCAGCAGTCCTTCCCGTGGGTTGTCGACTGAAGCTTTCTTT. The V and J genes are TRBV6-5 and TRBJ1-1; the D is unclear. The CDR3 sequence is 15 residues long. V lost 5 bases and J lost 5, with 18 bases in between. CDR1 and CDR2 from the germline V gene are MNHEY and SVGAGI.